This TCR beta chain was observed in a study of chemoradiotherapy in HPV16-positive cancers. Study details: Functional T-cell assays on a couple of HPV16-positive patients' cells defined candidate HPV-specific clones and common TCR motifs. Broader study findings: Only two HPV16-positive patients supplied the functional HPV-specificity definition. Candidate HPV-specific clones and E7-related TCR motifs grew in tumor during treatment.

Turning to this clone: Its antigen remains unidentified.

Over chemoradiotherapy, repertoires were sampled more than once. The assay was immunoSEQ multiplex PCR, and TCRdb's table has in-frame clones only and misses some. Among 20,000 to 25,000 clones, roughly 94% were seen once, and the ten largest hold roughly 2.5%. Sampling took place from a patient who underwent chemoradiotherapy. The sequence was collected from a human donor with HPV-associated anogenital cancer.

The CDR3 protein is CASSPPGQGRNQPQHF. In nucleotides, the CDR3 is TGTGCCAGCAGTCCCCCCGGACAGGGTCGAAATCAGCCCCAGCATTTT. This sequence joins TRBV28 and TRBJ1-5; 8 nucleotides match TRBD1. Germline CDR1 MDHEN, CDR2 SYDVKM. J was trimmed by 4 bases and V by 5 bases; bases with no gene match: 10. The CDR3 runs 16 residues.